Below are 18 T cell receptor beta chains sequenced from a single sample in a study of shared clonotypes between healthy human individuals. Generated by immunoSEQ multiplex PCR, the TCRdb table keeps only in-frame clones and is missing some. The profile covers about 2.4 million clones, with roughly 92% appearing a single time and about 0.13% taken by the ten largest. Specimen: naive CD4+ T cells sorted from blood. Noted subset: CD45RA+ positively selected. The receptors were gathered from a man aged 18-30 years in good health.

The V gene is TRBV7-2, the J gene TRBJ2-1, with D possibly TRBD2 on 5 matching bases. Trimming stripped 7 bases from V and 7 bases from J, with 14 bases between. Germline values: CDR1 SGHTA, CDR2 FQGNSA. This CDR3 comprises 13 residues. CDR3 loop: CASIRGPNNEQFF. CDR3 coding DNA: TGTGCCAGCATCCGGGGTCCGAATAATGAGCAGTTCTTC.

This chain uses TRBV9 with TRBJ2-4; either TRBD1 or TRBD2 may supply D (6 bases each). Trimming took 0 bases from V and 3 from J, leaving 13 bases between them. The germline V gene encodes CDR1 SGDLS and CDR2 YYNGEE. The CDR3 is made up of 16 amino acids. The CDR3 region is CASSVVGGGGKNIQYF. In nucleotides, the CDR3 is TGTGCCAGCAGCGTAGTCGGGGGCGGAGGCAAAAACATTCAGTACTTC.

The chain is built from TRBV2 and TRBJ2-7; TRBD2 is a possible D gene (6 bases). V lost 5 bases to trimming and J lost 4 bases, with 9 bases between them. The CDR3 is 12 residues long. Germline V gene lookup returns CDR1 SNHLY and CDR2 FYNNEI. Written as DNA, the CDR3 is TGTGCCAGCAGTCGACTAGTGTACGAGCAGTACTTC. This codes for CASSRLVYEQYF.

The chain uses TRBV7-9 and TRBJ2-3; 9 nucleotides line up with TRBD2. V was clipped by 2 bases and J by 1 base; unmatched bases: 7. This CDR3 has 17 amino acids. The V gene's germline CDR1 is SEHNR and CDR2 FQNEAQ (reference sequence). The CDR3 DNA reads TGTGCCAGCAGCTTATCACTCATAGCGGGGGGCACAGATACGCAGTATTTT. Translated, it gives CASSLSLIAGGTDTQYF.

This clone was observed once. The chain is built from TRBV7-8 and TRBJ2-7; the match to TRBD2 covers 13 bases. Trimming removed 4 bases from V and 7 bases from J; junction bases left unmatched: 7. The CDR3 has 15 amino acids. Looked up from germline, CDR1 is SGHVS and CDR2 is FQNEAQ. CDR3 in amino acids: CASSSRLAGGQEQYF. The DNA for the CDR3 is TGTGCCAGCAGCTCCCGACTAGCGGGGGGCCAAGAGCAGTACTTC.

This clone showed up just a few times. The chain combines TRBV7-3 with TRBJ1-1, with D unclear. Germline V gives CDR1 SGHTA, CDR2 FQGTGA. V was clipped by 4 bases and J by 1 base, with 7 bases between them. This CDR3 comprises 13 residues. The CDR3 DNA is TGTGCCAGCAGCTCTCAGTGGAACACTGAAGCTTTCTTT. Its translation: CASSSQWNTEAFF.

As regards this clone: Different DNA sequences within this sample yield the same CDR3. The chain recombines TRBV20-1 with TRBJ2-3; D unresolved. CDR1 is DFQATT and CDR2 is SNEGSKA in the germline V gene (reference sequence). Deletions cut 6 bases from V and 3 bases from J, with 4 bases between. This CDR3 contains 10 residues. CDR3 residues: CSAMTDTQYF. The CDR3 DNA reads as TGCAGTGCCATGACAGATACGCAGTATTTT.

This CDR3 reads CASSIPPSDPTGELFF. The CDR3 region has the DNA TGTGCCAGTAGTATTCCCCCCTCCGACCCCACCGGGGAGCTGTTTTTT. The chain combines TRBV19 with TRBJ2-2; unclear D gene. Germline V gene lookup returns CDR1 LNHDA and CDR2 SQIVND (reference sequence). This CDR3 contains 16 residues. Trimming removed 3 bases at V and 4 bases at J, with 15 bases between.

The gene calls are TRBV29-1 and TRBJ1-2; TRBD1 aligns across 8 bases. The CDR3 runs 16 residues. From germline, CDR1 is SQVTM and CDR2 ANQGSEA. V was pared by 7 bases and J by 1 base, with 14 bases of the junction left unmatched. The CDR3: CSAMGEQGDHNYGYTF. CDR3 DNA sequence: TGCAGCGCGATGGGGGAACAGGGGGACCATAACTATGGCTACACCTTC.

This clone was detected only once. V gene TRBV5-4 combines with J gene TRBJ2-7, with D maybe TRBD2 (6 bases). V was clipped by 3 bases and J by 6 bases, with 16 bases between them. This CDR3 is 14 amino acids long. In germline, CDR1 is SGHNT, CDR2 YYREEE (reference sequence). CDR3 coding DNA: TGTGCCAGCAGCTCCGGGACTCTCCCTCTCGAGCAGTACTTC. Protein: CASSSGTLPLEQYF.

The sample holds a few counts of this clone. The J gene is TRBJ1-4, the V gene TRBV5-8; D possibly corresponds to TRBD1 (5 bases). V was cut by 4 bases and J by 10 bases, with 8 bases left in between. CDR1 and CDR2 (germline): SGHTS, YDEGEE. The CDR3 has 11 residues. This chain's CDR3 is CASSLRGKLFF. CDR3 nucleotides: TGTGCCAGCAGCCTAAGGGGAAAACTGTTTTTT.

The CDR3 loop reads CASSVDGAGKLFF. The CDR3 region has the DNA TGCGCCAGCAGCGTGGACGGCGCGGGGAAACTGTTTTTT. The chain carries TRBV5-1 and TRBJ1-4; D is unresolved. The germline V and J ends were trimmed by 4 bases and 11 bases, with 15 bases remaining between them. Germline CDR1 and CDR2: SGHRS and YFSETQ. CDR3 length: 13 amino acids.

The J gene is TRBJ1-1, the V gene TRBV5-5; no clear D gene. CDR1 and CDR2 from the germline V gene are SGHKS and YYEKEE (reference sequence). Trimming cost V 1 base and J 4 bases, with 11 bases left between them. CDR3 length: 14 amino acids. CDR3 nucleotide sequence: TGTGCCAGCAGCTTGAGAATGCTGGGCACTGAAGCTTTCTTT. As protein: CASSLRMLGTEAFF.

This rearrangement joins TRBV19 to TRBJ2-2; possible D gene TRBD2, 5 bases. Germline V gene sequence: CDR1 LNHDA, CDR2 SQIVND (reference sequence). V lost 3 bases, J lost 5 bases, and 10 bases lay in between. The CDR3 extends over 14 amino acids. CDR3 protein: CASSIGLVTGELFF. The CDR3 nucleotides read TGTGCCAGTAGTATCGGACTTGTAACCGGGGAGCTGTTTTTT.

V usage is TRBV5-6 and J usage is TRBJ2-7, with D unclear. Per the germline V gene, CDR1 is SGHDT and CDR2 is YYEEEE. The CDR3 is 14 amino acids. Trimming stripped 0 bases from V and 1 base from J, with 8 bases between. The CDR3 protein is CASSLDGRSYEQYF. The CDR3 DNA sequence: TGTGCCAGCAGCTTGGACGGCAGGTCCTACGAGCAGTACTTC. Combining the CDR3 with reference TRBV5-6 and TRBJ2-7 gives the whole variable domain DAGVTQSPTHLIKTRGQQVTLRCSPKSGHDTVSWYQQALGQGPQFIFQYYEEEERQRGNFPDRFSGHQFPNYSSELNVNALLLGDSALYLCASSLDGRSYEQYFGPGTRLTVT.

The J gene is TRBJ2-1, the V gene TRBV7-9; D is possibly TRBD1 or TRBD2 (5 bases each). Germline-derived CDR1 and CDR2 are SEHNR and FQNEAQ (reference sequence). CDR3 size: 16 residues. V was pared by 5 bases and J by 5 bases, with 19 bases between. The CDR3: CASSAEPGRGDNEQFF. In nucleotides, the CDR3 is TGTGCCAGCAGCGCCGAACCGGGACGTGGGGACAATGAGCAGTTCTTC.

Details on this clone: The same CDR3 is also encoded by other DNA sequences in this sample. V gene TRBV7-2 combines with J gene TRBJ2-5; 11 positions agree with TRBD2. The junction had 2 bases not matched to a gene; V was cut back by 5 bases and J by 3 bases. This CDR3 spans 14 amino acids. Germline CDR1 reads SGHTA; CDR2 reads FQGNSA. Written as DNA, the CDR3 is TGTGCCAGCAGCCCGGGACTAGCGGAAGAGACCCAGTACTTC. This codes for CASSPGLAEETQYF.

This clone was recorded once. The chain recombines TRBV18 with TRBJ2-5, with TRBD1 matching over 7 bases. The CDR3 is made up of 16 amino acids. The junction had 15 bases not matched to a gene; V was cut back by 6 bases and J by 5 bases. CDR1 is KGHSH and CDR2 is LQKENI in the germline V gene. As DNA, the CDR3 is TGTGCCAGCTCGCTGACCCCGACAGGGTCAGCGGAGACCCAGTACTTC. Translating gives CASSLTPTGSAETQYF.